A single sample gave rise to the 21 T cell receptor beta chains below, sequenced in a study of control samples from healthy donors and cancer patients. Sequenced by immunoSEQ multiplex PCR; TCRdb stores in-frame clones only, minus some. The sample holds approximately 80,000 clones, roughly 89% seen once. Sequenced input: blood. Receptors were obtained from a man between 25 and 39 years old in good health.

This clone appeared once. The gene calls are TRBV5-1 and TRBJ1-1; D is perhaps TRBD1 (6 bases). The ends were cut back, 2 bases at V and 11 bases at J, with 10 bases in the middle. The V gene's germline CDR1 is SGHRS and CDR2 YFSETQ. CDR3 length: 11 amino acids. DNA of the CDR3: TGCGCCAGCAGCTTAGGGGGTAATGCTTTCTTT. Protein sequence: CASSLGGNAFF.

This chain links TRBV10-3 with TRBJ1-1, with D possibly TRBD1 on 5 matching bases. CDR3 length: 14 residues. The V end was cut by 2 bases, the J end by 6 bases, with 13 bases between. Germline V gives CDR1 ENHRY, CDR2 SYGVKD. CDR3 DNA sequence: TGTGCCATCAGTGAGACGACAGTCACCCCTGAAGCTTTCTTT. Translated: CAISETTVTPEAFF.

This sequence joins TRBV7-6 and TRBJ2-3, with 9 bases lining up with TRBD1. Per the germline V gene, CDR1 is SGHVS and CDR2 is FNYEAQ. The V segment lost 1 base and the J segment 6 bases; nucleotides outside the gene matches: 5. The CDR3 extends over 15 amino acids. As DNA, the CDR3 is TGTGCCAGCAGCTTAGAAGGACAGGGGTCCGATACGCAGTATTTT. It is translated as CASSLEGQGSDTQYF.

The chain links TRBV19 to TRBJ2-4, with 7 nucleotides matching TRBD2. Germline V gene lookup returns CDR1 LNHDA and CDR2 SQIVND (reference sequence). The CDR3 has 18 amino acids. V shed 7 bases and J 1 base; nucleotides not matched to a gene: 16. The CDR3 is CASTLSTSSYRAKNIQYF. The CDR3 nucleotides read TGTGCCAGTACCCTTTCGACTAGCTCATACCGCGCCAAAAACATTCAGTACTTC.

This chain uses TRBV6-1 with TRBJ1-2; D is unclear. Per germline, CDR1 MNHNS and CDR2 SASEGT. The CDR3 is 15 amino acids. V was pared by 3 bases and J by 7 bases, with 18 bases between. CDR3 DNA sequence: TGTGCCAGCAGTGATAGACCGGACGGGTCGGGTGGCTACACCTTC. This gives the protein CASSDRPDGSGGYTF.

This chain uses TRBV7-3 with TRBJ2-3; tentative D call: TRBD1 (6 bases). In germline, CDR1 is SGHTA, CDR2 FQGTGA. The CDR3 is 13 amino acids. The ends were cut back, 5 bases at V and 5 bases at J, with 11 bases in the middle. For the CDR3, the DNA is TGTGCCAGCAGCCGGGACACGAAAGATACGCAGTATTTT. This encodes CASSRDTKDTQYF.

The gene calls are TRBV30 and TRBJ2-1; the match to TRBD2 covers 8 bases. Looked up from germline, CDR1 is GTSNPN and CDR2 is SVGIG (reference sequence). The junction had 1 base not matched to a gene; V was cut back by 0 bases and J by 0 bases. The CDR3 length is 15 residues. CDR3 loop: CAWSVGTSSYNEQFF. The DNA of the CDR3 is TGTGCCTGGAGTGTAGGGACTAGCTCCTACAATGAGCAGTTCTTC.

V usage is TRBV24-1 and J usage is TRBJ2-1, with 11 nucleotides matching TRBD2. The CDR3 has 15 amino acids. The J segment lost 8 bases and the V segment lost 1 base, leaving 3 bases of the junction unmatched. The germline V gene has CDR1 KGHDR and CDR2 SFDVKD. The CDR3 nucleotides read TGTGCCACCAGTGATTTCACTAGCGGGAGTGATGAGCAGTTCTTC. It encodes CATSDFTSGSDEQFF.

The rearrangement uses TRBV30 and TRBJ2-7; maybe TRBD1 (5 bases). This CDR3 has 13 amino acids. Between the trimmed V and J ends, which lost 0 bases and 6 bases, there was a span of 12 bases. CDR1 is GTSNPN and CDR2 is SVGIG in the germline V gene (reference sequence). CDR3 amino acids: CAWSVRGNSEQYF. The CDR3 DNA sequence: TGTGCCTGGAGTGTAAGGGGAAACTCCGAGCAGTACTTC.

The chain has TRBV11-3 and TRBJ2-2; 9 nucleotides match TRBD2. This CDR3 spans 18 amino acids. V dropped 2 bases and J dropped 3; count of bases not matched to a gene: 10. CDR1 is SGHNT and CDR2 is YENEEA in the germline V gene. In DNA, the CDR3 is TGTGCCAGCAGCTTAACTCGCGGGGGGGCCAAGGACACCGGGGAGCTGTTTTTT. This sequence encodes CASSLTRGGAKDTGELFF.

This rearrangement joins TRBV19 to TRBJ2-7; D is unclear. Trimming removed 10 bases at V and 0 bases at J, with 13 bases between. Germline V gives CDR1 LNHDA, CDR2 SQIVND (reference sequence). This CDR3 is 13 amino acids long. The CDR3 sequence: CATPSRSSYEQYF. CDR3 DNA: TGTGCCACCCCAAGTCGGAGCTCCTACGAGCAGTACTTC.

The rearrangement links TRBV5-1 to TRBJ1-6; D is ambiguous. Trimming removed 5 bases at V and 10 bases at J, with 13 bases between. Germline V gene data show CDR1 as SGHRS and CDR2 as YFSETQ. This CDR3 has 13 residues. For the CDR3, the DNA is TGCGCCAGCAGGGGAGAGGGAAACTCACCCCTCCACTTT. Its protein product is CASRGEGNSPLHF.

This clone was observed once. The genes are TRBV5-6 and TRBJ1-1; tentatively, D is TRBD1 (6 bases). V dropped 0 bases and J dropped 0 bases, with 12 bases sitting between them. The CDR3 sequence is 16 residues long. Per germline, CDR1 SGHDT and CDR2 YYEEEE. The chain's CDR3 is CASSLERGGMNTEAFF. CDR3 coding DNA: TGTGCCAGCAGCTTGGAGCGGGGGGGCATGAACACTGAAGCTTTCTTT. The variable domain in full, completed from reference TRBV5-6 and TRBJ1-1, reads DAGVTQSPTHLIKTRGQQVTLRCSPKSGHDTVSWYQQALGQGPQFIFQYYEEEERQRGNFPDRFSGHQFPNYSSELNVNALLLGDSALYLCASSLERGGMNTEAFFGQGTRLTVV.

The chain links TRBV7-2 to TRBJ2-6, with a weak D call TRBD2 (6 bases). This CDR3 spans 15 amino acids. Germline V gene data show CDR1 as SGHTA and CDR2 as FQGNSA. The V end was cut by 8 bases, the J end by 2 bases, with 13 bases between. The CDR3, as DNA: TGTGCCAGCGGATCCGGCGGGGCTGGGGCCAACGTCCTGACTTTC. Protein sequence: CASGSGGAGANVLTF.

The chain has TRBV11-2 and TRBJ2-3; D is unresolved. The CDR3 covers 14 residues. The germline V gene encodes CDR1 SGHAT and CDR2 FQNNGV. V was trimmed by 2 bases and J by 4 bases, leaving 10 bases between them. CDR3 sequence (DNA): TGTGCCAGCAGCTTAAGGATTTTTCCAGATACGCAGTATTTT. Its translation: CASSLRIFPDTQYF.

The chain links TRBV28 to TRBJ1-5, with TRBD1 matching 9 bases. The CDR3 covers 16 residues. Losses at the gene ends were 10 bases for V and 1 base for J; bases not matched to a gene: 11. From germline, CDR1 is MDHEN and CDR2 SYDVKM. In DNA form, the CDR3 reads TGTGCCACCTACCCGGGACAGGGATGGAGCAATCAGCCCCAGCATTTT. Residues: CATYPGQGWSNQPQHF.

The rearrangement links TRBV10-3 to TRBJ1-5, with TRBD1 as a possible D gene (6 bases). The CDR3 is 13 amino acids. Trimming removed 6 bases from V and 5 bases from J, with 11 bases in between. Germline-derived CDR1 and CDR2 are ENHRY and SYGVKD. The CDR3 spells CAISGQSDQPQHF. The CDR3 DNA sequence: TGTGCCATCAGCGGACAGTCCGATCAGCCCCAGCATTTT.

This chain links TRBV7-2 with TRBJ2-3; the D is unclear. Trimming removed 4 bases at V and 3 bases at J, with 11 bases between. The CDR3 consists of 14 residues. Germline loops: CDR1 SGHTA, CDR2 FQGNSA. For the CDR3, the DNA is TGTGCCAGCAGCTCAGGTCAAGGGACAGATACGCAGTATTTT. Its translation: CASSSGQGTDTQYF.

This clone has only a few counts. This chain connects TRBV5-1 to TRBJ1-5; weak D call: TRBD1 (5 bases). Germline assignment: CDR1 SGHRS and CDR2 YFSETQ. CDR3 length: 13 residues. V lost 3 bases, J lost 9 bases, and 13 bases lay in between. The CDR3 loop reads CASSYAGVGPQHF. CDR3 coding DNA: TGCGCCAGCAGCTATGCGGGGGTAGGGCCCCAGCATTTT.

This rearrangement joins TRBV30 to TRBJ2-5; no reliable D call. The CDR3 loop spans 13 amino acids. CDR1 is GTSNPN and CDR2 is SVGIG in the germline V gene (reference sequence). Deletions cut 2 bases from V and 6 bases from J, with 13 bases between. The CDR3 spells CAWSPDAAKTQYF. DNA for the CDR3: TGTGCCTGGAGTCCCGACGCTGCGAAGACCCAGTACTTC.

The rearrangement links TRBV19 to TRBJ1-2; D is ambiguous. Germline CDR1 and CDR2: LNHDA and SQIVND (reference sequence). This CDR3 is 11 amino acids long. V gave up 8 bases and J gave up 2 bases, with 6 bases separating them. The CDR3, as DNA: TGTGCCAGTGAAGGAAACTATGGCTACACCTTC. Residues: CASEGNYGYTF.